The 15 T cell receptor beta chains below come from one sample, sequenced in a study of cytomegalovirus exposure and HLA in healthy donors. The primer mix had 60 Vbeta and 13 Jbeta primers. TCRdb's copy holds only in-frame clones and misses some; the assay was immunoSEQ multiplex PCR. The top ten hold approximately 3.4% of the sample, which has roughly 73,000 clones, around 82% seen once. The specimen was PBMCs. These receptors all stem from a man in his forties in good health and CMV-seronegative.

The chain combines TRBV9 with TRBJ2-1; 10 bases fit TRBD1. The germline V gene encodes CDR1 SGDLS and CDR2 YYNGEE. V dropped 6 bases and J dropped 4; count of bases not matched to a gene: 4. The length of the CDR3 is 14 residues. The DNA for the CDR3 is TGTGCCAGCAATCCGGACAGGGGGTACAATGAGCAGTTCTTC. Encoded protein: CASNPDRGYNEQFF.

This clone was detected a few times. This sequence joins TRBV6-5 and TRBJ2-3; no definite D call. Trimming cost V 0 bases and J 2 bases, with 9 bases left between them. CDR1 and CDR2 (germline): MNHEY, SVGAGI. The CDR3 has 15 amino acids. The CDR3 sequence: CASSYSVRVTDTQYF. The CDR3 DNA follows: TGTGCCAGCAGTTACTCCGTACGGGTCACAGATACGCAGTATTTT.

The V and J genes are TRBV6-6 and TRBJ1-1; D is unresolved. Germline-derived CDR1 and CDR2 are MNHNY and SVGAGI (reference sequence). This CDR3 region has 11 residues. The ends were cut back, 8 bases at V and 0 bases at J, with 4 bases in the middle. CDR3 nucleotide sequence: TGTGCCAGCGCGATGAACACTGAAGCTTTCTTT. Protein product: CASAMNTEAFF.

The rearrangement uses TRBV19 and TRBJ1-1, with a possible D match to TRBD1 (6 bases). This CDR3 has 14 amino acids. V lost 4 bases to trimming and J lost 6 bases, with 15 bases between them. Germline values: CDR1 LNHDA, CDR2 SQIVND (reference sequence). The CDR3 loop is CASSTTDSSAEAFF. The CDR3 DNA reads TGTGCCAGTAGTACAACGGACAGTTCAGCTGAAGCTTTCTTT.

The chain is built from TRBV2 and TRBJ1-5; 7 nucleotides agree with TRBD1. The V segment lost 7 bases and the J segment 1 base; nucleotides outside the gene matches: 7. The germline CDR1 and CDR2 sequences are SNHLY and FYNNEI. The CDR3 has 15 residues. Written as DNA, the CDR3 is TGTGCCAGCAAACCGGACAGGTCGAGCAATCAGCCCCAGCATTTT. Translated, it gives CASKPDRSSNQPQHF.

This chain joins TRBV5-5 and TRBJ2-4; 8 bases agree with TRBD1. Germline assignment: CDR1 SGHKS and CDR2 YYEKEE (reference sequence). The CDR3 is 16 amino acids. The J segment lost 0 bases and the V segment lost 6 bases, leaving 8 bases of the junction unmatched. CDR3 DNA: TGTGCCAGCACAACACGGACAGGGCTAGCCAAAAACATTCAGTACTTC. As protein: CASTTRTGLAKNIQYF. Filled out from reference TRBV5-5 and TRBJ2-4, the complete variable domain reads DAGVTQSPTHLIKTRGQQVTLRCSPISGHKSVSWYQQVLGQGPQFIFQYYEKEERGRGNFPDRFSARQFPNYSSELNVNALLLGDSALYLCASTTRTGLAKNIQYFGAGTRLSVL.

The rearrangement joins TRBV6-6 to TRBJ1-2; TRBD1 matches 10 bases. The CDR3 contains 16 residues. In germline, CDR1 is MNHNY, CDR2 SVGAGI (reference sequence). With 4 bases clipped from V and 0 bases from J, the junction kept 5 bases outside the gene matches. The CDR3 DNA is TGTGCCAGCAGTTCCCGGGACAGGGGACCTAACTATGGCTACACCTTC. Amino acid sequence: CASSSRDRGPNYGYTF.

The V call is TRBV2, the J call TRBJ2-7; maybe TRBD2 (5 bases). The CDR3 totals 12 residues. Trimming shortened V by 4 bases and J by 12 bases, and 16 bases separated the two germline ends. The germline V gene has CDR1 SNHLY and CDR2 FYNNEI. This CDR3 is CASSGPARSGYF. The CDR3 nucleotides read TGTGCCAGCAGTGGCCCAGCGCGAAGCGGGTACTTC.

This clone was counted once. V usage is TRBV28 and J usage is TRBJ1-6, with 7 positions matching TRBD1. With 11 bases clipped from V and 3 bases from J, the junction kept 4 bases outside the gene matches. In germline, CDR1 is MDHEN, CDR2 SYDVKM. This CDR3 comprises 13 residues. In DNA, the CDR3 is TGTGCCGGCCGGGACAGCTATAATTCACCCCTCCACTTT. It is translated as CAGRDSYNSPLHF.

The rearrangement uses TRBV5-4 and TRBJ1-6, with TRBD1 identical over 7 bases. With V trimmed by 4 bases and J by 3 bases, 4 bases remained unmatched. From germline, CDR1 is SGHNT and CDR2 YYREEE (reference sequence). The CDR3 has 15 amino acids. The DNA for the CDR3 is TGTGCCAGCAGCCACGGGGACAGCTATAATTCACCCCTCCACTTT. It codes for CASSHGDSYNSPLHF. The full variable domain, in which reference TRBV5-4 and TRBJ1-6 provide the parts outside the CDR3, is ETGVTQSPTHLIKTRGQQVTLRCSSQSGHNTVSWYQQALGQGPQFIFQYYREEENGRGNFPPRFSGLQFPNYSSELNVNALELDDSALYLCASSHGDSYNSPLHFGNGTRLTVT.

The chain is built from TRBV6-1 and TRBJ2-7; D not certain. The CDR3 is 12 residues long. The germline V gene encodes CDR1 MNHNS and CDR2 SASEGT. V was cut by 4 bases and J by 4 bases, with 8 bases left in between. As DNA, the CDR3 is TGTGCCAGCAGTGTGAGTATTTACGAGCAGTACTTC. Translation: CASSVSIYEQYF.

This rearrangement joins TRBV27 to TRBJ1-1; 7 nucleotides match TRBD1. The CDR3 is made up of 12 amino acids. CDR1 MNHEY and CDR2 SMNVEV come from the germline V gene (reference sequence). Trimming took 5 bases from V and 8 from J; bases not matched to a gene: 5. The CDR3 bases are TGTGCCAGCAGTGAGAGGGACAGAGAAGCTTTCTTT. Protein: CASSERDREAFF.

The chain uses TRBV6-6 and TRBJ2-7; no clear D gene. CDR3 length equals 14 residues. V gave up 5 bases and J gave up 7 bases, with 18 bases separating them. The germline V gene encodes CDR1 MNHNY and CDR2 SVGAGI (reference sequence). As DNA, the CDR3 is TGTGCCAGCAGTAAATCGGCCGAAAACGGGGAGCAGTACTTC. This codes for CASSKSAENGEQYF.

V and J are TRBV5-1 and TRBJ1-2, with TRBD1 matching over 10 bases. From germline, CDR1 is SGHRS and CDR2 YFSETQ. This CDR3 is 15 amino acids long. With V trimmed by 0 bases and J by 7 bases, 6 bases remained unmatched. The CDR3 spells CASSLGQGALGGYTF. CDR3 bases: TGCGCCAGCAGCTTGGGACAGGGGGCGCTTGGTGGCTACACCTTC.

The chain joins TRBV27 to TRBJ1-2; D is perhaps TRBD1 (6 bases). Looked up from germline, CDR1 is MNHEY and CDR2 is SMNVEV (reference sequence). The V end was cut by 5 bases, the J end by 1 base, with 14 bases between. CDR3 length: 15 amino acids. The CDR3: CASSRGGYLNYGYTF. The CDR3 region has the DNA TGTGCCAGCAGTCGGGGGGGCTACCTTAACTATGGCTACACCTTC.